This T cell receptor (beta chain) was recovered during a study of regulatory T cells in long-lasting Graves disease. Study results and caveats: Those with persistent Graves' had less TCR diversity than newly diagnosed patients.

Notes on this clonotype: Its antigen is not known.

Time point given: newly diagnosed GD, antithyroid drugs for less than 3 months. Extracted RNA from PBMCs served as the source of the TCR library. American Thyroid Association guidelines defined Graves' disease diagnosis. Trimming shortened V by 3 bases and J by 0 bases, and 18 bases separated the two germline ends. The length of the CDR3 is 19 residues. The germline gives CDR1 MNHGY, CDR2 SVAAGI. Sequencing libraries for TCR beta were prepared with iRepertoire HTBI primers and Arm-PCR of CDR3 regions. TCRdb processed the multiplex PCR reads anew with MiXCR; each CDR3 protein has one entry. The sample yields 400,000 to 500,000 distinct CDR3 sequences, about 15% seen once. These data also featured in a second study, about T cells in Graves' hyperthyroidism and ophthalmopathy. From that second work: Before onset, by a median of approximately 6.8 months, the model predicted ophthalmopathy.

This sample comprised peripheral blood mononuclear cells (PBMCs), obtained at new diagnosis, from a patient treated with antithyroid drugs. The rearrangement uses TRBV6-9 and TRBJ1-6, with D possibly being TRBD1 (5 bases). The sequence came from a woman in her forties or fifties with Graves disease. CDR3 sequence (DNA): TGTGCCAGCAGTTACAGGGCCAGGATAACCCGCTCCTATAATTCACCCCTCCACTTT. Protein sequence: CASSYRARITRSYNSPLHF.